These 32 T cell receptor beta chains were sequenced from one sample in a study of OX40 agonist ivuxolimab in advanced cancers. Profiled with immunoSEQ multiplex PCR; TCRdb holds only in-frame clones, not every one. This sample has about 54,000 clones; almost 85% occur once, and the top ten carry around 1.3%. The sample was CD4+ or CD8+ T cells sorted from blood, taken in a trial of the OX40 agonist ivuxolimab. The origin of the receptors is an adult with an advanced solid tumor such as melanoma, head and neck, liver or kidney cancer.

The V and J genes are TRBV4-1 and TRBJ2-1; 11 nucleotides match TRBD2. This CDR3 region has 15 residues. V trimming: 3 bases; J trimming: 2 bases; junction bases outside the gene matches: 0. CDR1 and CDR2 from the germline V gene are MGHRA and YSYEKL. The CDR3 protein is CASSQGLAAYNEQFF. The CDR3, as DNA: TGCGCCAGCAGCCAGGGACTAGCGGCCTACAATGAGCAGTTCTTC.

The DNA of the CDR3 is TGTGCCAGCAGTAAGGGGACAGAATATGAAGCTTTCTTT. This translates into CASSKGTEYEAFF. The rearrangement uses TRBV6-1 and TRBJ1-1; 7 bases are shared with TRBD1. In germline, CDR1 is MNHNS, CDR2 SASEGT. CDR3 size: 13 residues. The J segment lost 7 bases and the V segment lost 5 bases, leaving 7 bases of the junction unmatched.

The CDR3 DNA reads as TGTGCCAGCAGTGCTGGACTAGCGGGTTCCTACGAGCAGTACTTC. Translated, it gives CASSAGLAGSYEQYF. This chain connects TRBV6-1 to TRBJ2-7; the match to TRBD2 covers 11 bases. The CDR3 has 15 residues. Germline trimming cut 4 bases from V and 1 base from J; bases unmatched to any gene: 3. Germline V gene lookup returns CDR1 MNHNS and CDR2 SASEGT.

J is TRBJ2-5 and V is TRBV2; 7 positions agree with TRBD2. The DNA end is more similar to TRBJ2-7, so the J call may be wrong. The CDR3 has 14 amino acids. Germline loops: CDR1 SNHLY, CDR2 FYNNEI. The CDR3 DNA reads TGTGCCAGCATGGGGGGGGAGAAGTCCTACGAGCAGTACTTC. Protein product: CASMGGEKSYEQYF.

V usage is TRBV28 and J usage is TRBJ2-7; 8 nucleotides agree with TRBD2. Germline CDR1 MDHEN, CDR2 SYDVKM. Trimming removed 1 base from V and 0 bases from J; junction bases left unmatched: 5. CDR3 size: 16 residues. DNA of the CDR3: TGTGCCAGCAGTTTATCCTTAGCGGGGAGCTCCTACGAGCAGTACTTC. Translating it yields CASSLSLAGSSYEQYF. The variable domain in full, with the rest retrieved from reference TRBV28 and TRBJ2-7, is DVKVTQSSRYLVKRTGEKVFLECVQDMDHENMFWYRQDPGLGLRLIYFSYDVKMKEKGDIPEGYSVSREKKERFSLILESASTNQTSMYLCASSLSLAGSSYEQYFGPGTRLTVT.

The V gene is TRBV19, the J gene TRBJ2-1; D may be TRBD2 (5 bases). Trimming left V 3 bases short and J 3 bases short, with 9 bases between. CDR1 and CDR2 (germline): LNHDA, SQIVND (reference sequence). The CDR3 is made up of 14 amino acids. This CDR3 is CASSIPGVYNEQFF. The CDR3, as DNA: TGTGCCAGTAGTATCCCCGGGGTCTACAATGAGCAGTTCTTC.

V and J are TRBV9 and TRBJ2-2, with TRBD2 as a possible D gene (6 bases). The CDR3 spans 15 residues. V gave up 10 bases and J gave up 1 base, with 17 bases separating them. Germline V lookup: CDR1 SGDLS, CDR2 YYNGEE. The CDR3 coding sequence is TGTGCCTCCTCTATGGGGGGTTTGAACACCGGGGAGCTGTTTTTT. Encoded protein: CASSMGGLNTGELFF.

This chain joins TRBV7-9 and TRBJ2-1; D possibly uses TRBD1 or TRBD2 (6 bases each). Between the trimmed V and J ends, which lost 5 bases and 0 bases, there was a span of 20 bases. Germline V lookup: CDR1 SEHNR, CDR2 FQNEAQ (reference sequence). The length of the CDR3 is 18 residues. The CDR3 DNA reads TGTGCCAGCAGCCCTCGGGGGCAGCGGAGAGTCTCCTACAATGAGCAGTTCTTC. This codes for CASSPRGQRRVSYNEQFF.

The chain carries TRBV28 and TRBJ1-2; D is uncertain. This CDR3 spans 14 amino acids. The ends were cut back, 4 bases at V and 7 bases at J, with 16 bases in the middle. Per germline, CDR1 MDHEN and CDR2 SYDVKM. CDR3 DNA sequence: TGTGCCAGCAGTTCAGAAGGCGGGGATGCTGGCTACACCTTC. It codes for CASSSEGGDAGYTF.

The J gene is TRBJ2-7, the V gene TRBV19; D is unclear. The length of the CDR3 is 14 residues. Germline assignment: CDR1 LNHDA and CDR2 SQIVND (reference sequence). V was shortened by 6 bases and J by 1 base, with 13 bases between the two germline ends. CDR3 DNA sequence: TGTGCCAGTAGGAACAAGGTTGAGTCCTACGAGCAGTACTTC. This translates into CASRNKVESYEQYF. The full variable domain, its missing parts supplied by reference TRBV19 and TRBJ2-7, is DGGITQSPKYLFRKEGQNVTLSCEQNLNHDAMYWYRQDPGQGLRLIYYSQIVNDFQKGDIAEGYSVSREKKESFPLTVTSAQKNPTAFYLCASRNKVESYEQYFGPGTRLTVT.

The gene calls are TRBV11-2 and TRBJ1-1, with D perhaps matching TRBD1 (5 bases). The ends were cut back, 3 bases at V and 4 bases at J, with 12 bases in the middle. Looked up from germline, CDR1 is SGHAT and CDR2 is FQNNGV. The CDR3 is 14 residues long. The CDR3 sequence is CASSFTGPSTEAFF. DNA for the CDR3: TGTGCCAGCAGCTTTACGGGACCGAGCACTGAAGCTTTCTTT.

The chain links TRBV5-4 to TRBJ2-1; D unresolved. Trimming removed 0 bases at V and 0 bases at J, with 10 bases between. Germline loops: CDR1 SGHNT, CDR2 YYREEE (reference sequence). There are 16 residues in the CDR3. This CDR3 is CASSLGGSSSYNEQFF. DNA of the CDR3: TGTGCCAGCAGCTTGGGCGGATCTAGCTCCTACAATGAGCAGTTCTTC.

This sequence joins TRBV28 and TRBJ1-2; tentatively, D is TRBD1 (5 bases). The V gene's germline CDR1 is MDHEN and CDR2 SYDVKM. The CDR3 has 13 residues. Between the trimmed V and J ends, which lost 3 bases and 4 bases, there was a span of 9 bases. The CDR3 reads CASSLGQSYGYTF. In DNA form, the CDR3 reads TGTGCCAGCAGTTTGGGGCAGTCCTATGGCTACACCTTC.

The chain combines TRBV20-1 with TRBJ2-5; no firm D call. The CDR3 is 11 amino acids. The V end lost 5 bases, the J end lost 5 bases, and 9 bases lay between the germline ends. CDR1 and CDR2 from the germline V gene are DFQATT and SNEGSKA (reference sequence). The CDR3 bases are TGCAGTGCTCGGCCATGGGAGACCCAGTACTTC. Translation: CSARPWETQYF.

The V and J genes are TRBV13 and TRBJ1-1, with D possibly matching TRBD1 (6 bases). V shed 1 base and J shed 6 bases, with 15 bases lying between them. The CDR3 spans 15 residues. CDR1 PRHDT and CDR2 FYEKMQ come from the germline V gene (reference sequence). In nucleotides, the CDR3 is TGTGCCAGCAGCTTAGTGGGGGGCGTCACCCCTGAAGCTTTCTTT. Its protein product is CASSLVGGVTPEAFF.

This rearrangement joins TRBV6-1 to TRBJ1-5; D unresolved. The V end lost 2 bases, the J end lost 7 bases, and 9 bases lay between the germline ends. The germline V gene has CDR1 MNHNS and CDR2 SASEGT. The CDR3 spans 13 residues. The CDR3 DNA reads TGTGCCAGCAGTGAACCCAGGCCCCAGCCCCAGCATTTT. Protein product: CASSEPRPQPQHF.

The V and J genes are TRBV18 and TRBJ2-6; 10 bases line up with TRBD1. The CDR3 totals 15 residues. Germline assignment: CDR1 KGHSH and CDR2 LQKENI. The ends lost 3 bases at V and 11 bases at J; junction bases unmatched: 7. The CDR3 loop reads CASSPETGTGDVLTF. For the CDR3, the DNA is TGTGCCAGCTCACCCGAAACCGGGACAGGGGACGTCCTGACTTTC.

This clone appeared a single time. The chain combines TRBV10-3 with TRBJ1-1; TRBD1 might be the D (5 bases). In germline, CDR1 is ENHRY, CDR2 SYGVKD. The CDR3 totals 15 residues. Trimming took 0 bases from V and 1 from J, leaving 9 bases between them. The CDR3 DNA reads as TGTGCCATCAGTGAGTCGTTCGGGACGAACACTGAAGCTTTCTTT. Translated, it gives CAISESFGTNTEAFF.

The rearrangement uses TRBV6-5 and TRBJ2-7; 14 nucleotides agree with TRBD2. V lost 4 bases to trimming and J lost 4 bases; unmatched junction nucleotides: 6. From germline, CDR1 is MNHEY and CDR2 SVGAGI. The CDR3 is made up of 16 amino acids. CDR3 residues: CASSSLGLAGGYEQYF. The CDR3 DNA sequence: TGTGCCAGCAGTTCCTTAGGACTAGCGGGAGGTTACGAGCAGTACTTC.

In its sample, this clone was seen once. The sample contains more than one DNA sequence encoding this CDR3. The chain uses TRBV14 and TRBJ2-7; D uncertain. Germline CDR1 is SGHDN and CDR2 is FVKESK. The V end lost 1 base, the J end lost 6 bases, and 7 bases lay between the germline ends. This CDR3 contains 12 residues. The CDR3 spells CASSQGRAEQYF. As DNA, the CDR3 is TGTGCCAGCAGCCAAGGGCGAGCCGAGCAGTACTTC. Full variable domain (rest looked up from reference TRBV14 and TRBJ2-7): EAGVTQFPSHSVIEKGQTVTLRCDPISGHDNLYWYRRVMGKEIKFLLHFVKESKQDESGMPNNRFLAERTGGTYSTLKVQPAELEDSGVYFCASSQGRAEQYFGPGTRLTVT.

V is TRBV5-1 and J is TRBJ2-1; 9 nucleotides line up with TRBD1. The CDR3 is 15 residues long. Germline-derived CDR1 and CDR2 are SGHRS and YFSETQ. V was clipped by 3 bases and J by 4 bases; unmatched bases: 5. The CDR3 DNA follows: TGCGCCAGCAGCTCGGAAGGACAGGGGTACAATGAGCAGTTCTTC. Translation: CASSSEGQGYNEQFF.

This sequence joins TRBV11-3 and TRBJ1-1; TRBD1 aligns across 7 bases. Germline V gene lookup returns CDR1 SGHNT and CDR2 YENEEA. The CDR3 consists of 13 residues. The V segment lost 5 bases and the J segment 5 bases; nucleotides outside the gene matches: 5. CDR3 DNA: TGTGCCAGCAGCCCCGACAGGGAAACTGAAGCTTTCTTT. Its translation: CASSPDRETEAFF.

The CDR3 DNA reads as TGCGCCAGCAGCTACGATCCCGACGGTAGTTTGAACACTGAAGCTTTCTTT. This codes for CASSYDPDGSLNTEAFF. The rearrangement joins TRBV4-1 to TRBJ1-1, with D unclear. Trimming cost V 5 bases and J 0 bases, with 19 bases left between them. Germline CDR1 reads MGHRA; CDR2 reads YSYEKL. The length of the CDR3 is 17 residues.

The rearrangement links TRBV5-5 to TRBJ1-3, with 9 bases aligning to TRBD1. CDR3 length: 17 amino acids. Losses at the gene ends were 4 bases for V and 0 bases for J; bases not matched to a gene: 8. Looked up from germline, CDR1 is SGHKS and CDR2 is YYEKEE (reference sequence). For the CDR3, the DNA is TGTGCCAGCAGCGATATCCGGGACAGGGCCTCTGGAAACACCATATATTTT. It is translated as CASSDIRDRASGNTIYF.

V and J are TRBV5-5 and TRBJ1-2; D call uncertain. The CDR3 is 16 amino acids. Germline V lookup: CDR1 SGHKS, CDR2 YYEKEE (reference sequence). V lost 4 bases to trimming and J lost 5 bases, with 21 bases between them. CDR3 residues: CASSDEGEGLVYGYTF. In DNA, the CDR3 is TGTGCCAGCAGCGACGAAGGCGAGGGTTTGGTGTATGGCTACACCTTC.

Remarks on this clone: Its ends do not fully match the called genes, so a read error is possible. Other nucleotide sequences from this sample produce the same CDR3. The chain combines TRBV28 with TRBJ1-1; 7 bases are a match to TRBD1. The V gene's germline CDR1 is MDHEN and CDR2 SYDVKM. This CDR3 region has 15 residues. CDR3 nucleotide sequence: TGTGCCAGCAGTTTATTTTCCAGGGGGAGCACTGAAGCCTTCTTT. Its protein product is CASSLFSRGSTEAFF.

This chain links TRBV2 with TRBJ2-5, with D perhaps matching TRBD1 or TRBD2 (5 bases each). This CDR3 has 12 residues. Looked up from germline, CDR1 is SNHLY and CDR2 is FYNNEI. V was pared by 6 bases and J by 4 bases, with 9 bases between. The CDR3 loop is CASSVGVETQYF. The CDR3, as DNA: TGTGCCAGCAGCGTGGGGGTAGAGACCCAGTACTTC.

This chain's CDR3 is CASSLREVRETQYF. CDR3 bases: TGTGCCAGCAGCTTGCGGGAGGTTAGGGAGACCCAGTACTTC. The chain uses TRBV5-4 and TRBJ2-5; 7 bases align to TRBD2. With 1 base clipped from V and 5 bases from J, the junction kept 5 bases outside the gene matches. The CDR3 is 14 residues long. CDR1 and CDR2 from the germline V gene are SGHNT and YYREEE (reference sequence).

The chain employs TRBV28 and TRBJ2-7, with 7 bases identical to TRBD1. V was pared by 5 bases and J by 2 bases, with 9 bases of the junction left unmatched. Germline values: CDR1 MDHEN, CDR2 SYDVKM. There are 15 residues in the CDR3. CDR3 sequence: CASSPWTGGPYEQYF. In DNA, the CDR3 is TGTGCCAGCAGTCCATGGACAGGAGGTCCCTACGAGCAGTACTTC.

V is TRBV28 and J is TRBJ2-3; TRBD1 or TRBD2 may be the D gene (5 bases each). The CDR3 extends over 16 amino acids. Trimming stripped 4 bases from V and 1 base from J, with 15 bases between. CDR1 is MDHEN and CDR2 is SYDVKM in the germline V gene. The CDR3 loop reads CASSSFFGTGTDTQYF. In nucleotides, the CDR3 is TGTGCCAGCAGTTCTTTTTTCGGGACGGGCACAGATACGCAGTATTTT.

The genes are TRBV6-5 and TRBJ2-1, with 12 positions matching TRBD2. CDR1 and CDR2 (germline): MNHEY, SVGAGI. The CDR3 runs 15 residues. V shed 2 bases, J shed 9 bases, and the junction held 5 bases outside the gene matches. CDR3 in DNA: TGTGCCAGCAGTTACGAGACTAGCGGGAGCAGTGAGCAGTTCTTC. Protein sequence: CASSYETSGSSEQFF.

V usage is TRBV5-4 and J usage is TRBJ2-3; TRBD2 matches 8 bases. Losses at the gene ends were 4 bases for V and 4 bases for J; bases not matched to a gene: 11. The CDR3 runs 16 residues. CDR1 is SGHNT, CDR2 YYREEE, per germline (reference sequence). CDR3 nucleotide sequence: TGTGCCAGCAGCAAGGGTTCAGCGGGAGCGGCAGATACGCAGTATTTT. It codes for CASSKGSAGAADTQYF.